This TCR beta chain was found in a study of spatial heterogeneity in lung cancer. Findings of the study overall: Intratumoral expanded alpha and beta TCR counts were found to track tumor mutation counts.

This clonotype showed up many times. Its target is unknown. One entry per CDR3 protein, called by TCRdb with MiXCR from the 5' RACE reads. Of over 6,000 distinct CDR3 sequences in the sample, approximately 1.3% were seen once. The time point denotes: sample taken at primary tumor resection. Trimming cost V 4 bases and J 7 bases; bases outside gene matches: 9. Germline assignment: CDR1 SGHNT and CDR2 YYREEE (reference sequence). The CDR3 spans 17 residues. The clonotype was recovered from a male donor with early-stage non-small cell lung cancer. The rearrangement joins TRBV5-4 to TRBJ2-1, with 15 nucleotides matching TRBD2. Sequences were derived from lung tumor tissue, sampled at surgery. The CDR3 sequence is CASSLGLAGGYRNEQFF. CDR3 bases: TGTGCCAGCAGCCTGGGACTAGCGGGGGGATATAGGAATGAGCAGTTCTTC.